The following is a T cell receptor beta chain sequence with its context. Its antigen is as yet unknown. The CDR3 consists of 17 residues. CDR1 is SEHNR, CDR2 FQNEAQ, per germline (reference sequence). V lost 2 bases, J lost 2 bases, and 16 bases lay in between. The data belong to a study of cytomegalovirus exposure and HLA in healthy donors. The PCR was carried out with 60 Vbeta primers and 13 Jbeta primers. Assay used: immunoSEQ multiplex PCR; TCRdb lists only in-frame clones, some missing. Of about 200,000 clones in the sample, over 65% were seen once. Study conclusions and caveats: Presence/absence results assume similar sequencing depth per donor, which may not hold. A previous analysis found most TCR beta V segments productive roughly 87% or roughly 30% of the time. By a later analysis, the bulk of CMV-associated TCR beta chains appeared HLA-restricted. A later analysis reportedly found that, within productive TCRs, an Asian-associated ancestry cluster had fewer N-insertions than the mean observed across the roughly 690 donors.

Sequenced sample: PBMCs. The chain uses TRBV7-9 and TRBJ1-5, with a weak D call TRBD1 (6 bases). This receptor was obtained from a woman aged 30 to 39 in good health and CMV-seronegative. CDR3 sequence (DNA): TGTGCCAGCAGCTTATCAGGGGCAGGTGATGGCAATCAGCCCCAGCATTTT. Translated: CASSLSGAGDGNQPQHF.